This T cell receptor beta chain emerged from a study of control samples from healthy donors and cancer patients. This table comes from immunoSEQ multiplex PCR, and its TCRdb copy is limited to in-frame clones, with some not included. The sample consists of about 83,000 clones, 91% of them appearing once. CDR1 and CDR2 from the germline V gene are SGHTA and FQGNSA. The ends were cut back, 4 bases at V and 0 bases at J, with 10 bases in the middle. This CDR3 spans 15 amino acids. This clonotype was obtained from a man aged 45-65 years in good health. The J gene is TRBJ1-5, the V gene TRBV7-2; a weak D match, TRBD1 (6 bases). Source material: blood. Here the CDR3 DNA reads TGTGCCAGCAGCTCTACAGGGTATAGCAATCAGCCCCAGCATTTT. It translates to CASSSTGYSNQPQHF.